These 21 T cell receptor beta chains were sequenced from one sample in a study of OX40 agonist ivuxolimab in advanced cancers. Clones were sequenced by immunoSEQ multiplex PCR, and TCRdb holds only the in-frame ones, with some missing. The sample consists of tens of thousands of clones, approximately 83% of them appearing once. This sample comprised CD4+ or CD8+ T cells sorted from blood, obtained in a trial of the OX40 agonist ivuxolimab. The receptors stem from an adult with an advanced solid tumor such as melanoma, head and neck, liver or kidney cancer.

The chain is built from TRBV11-1 and TRBJ2-5, with D perhaps assigned TRBD1 or TRBD2 (7 bases each). Germline-derived CDR1 and CDR2 are SGHAT and FQDESV (reference sequence). The CDR3 extends over 14 amino acids. Trimming took off 7 bases at V and 5 bases at J, with 17 bases between the two ends. The CDR3 spells CASKLYRGGETQYF. CDR3 nucleotide sequence: TGTGCCAGCAAGCTTTACAGGGGAGGGGAGACCCAGTACTTC.

Note on this clone: Distinct nucleotide sequences in the sample also encode this CDR3. The genes are TRBV2 and TRBJ2-5; D gene uncertain. There are 13 residues in the CDR3. Germline loops: CDR1 SNHLY, CDR2 FYNNEI. The ends were cut back, 4 bases at V and 2 bases at J, with 8 bases in the middle. In DNA form, the CDR3 reads TGTGCCAGCAGTGTGAGGCAGCAAGAGACCCAGTACTTC. It encodes CASSVRQQETQYF.

V and J are TRBV30 and TRBJ1-6; D is possibly TRBD1 (6 bases). The CDR3 covers 13 residues. Trimming took 7 bases from V and 9 from J, leaving 16 bases between them. From germline, CDR1 is GTSNPN and CDR2 SVGIG (reference sequence). The CDR3 DNA reads as TGTGCCTCCAATACAGGGCTAGTTTCACCCCTCCACTTT. This sequence encodes CASNTGLVSPLHF.

The V call is TRBV7-6, the J call TRBJ1-2; 8 bases line up with TRBD1. In germline, CDR1 is SGHVS, CDR2 FNYEAQ. J lost 8 bases, V lost 0 bases, and 8 bases had no gene match. This CDR3 region has 15 residues. The CDR3 here is CASSLAGTGAGGYTF. CDR3 in DNA: TGTGCCAGCAGCTTAGCTGGGACAGGCGCGGGAGGCTACACCTTC.

Details on this clone: This may be a read error: a much more frequent sequence differs by one nucleotide. The chain carries TRBV30 and TRBJ1-2; D may be TRBD1 (5 bases). Germline V gene lookup returns CDR1 GTSNPN and CDR2 SVGIG (reference sequence). CDR3 size: 13 residues. CDR3 in amino acids: CVWSSEGNYGYTF. The CDR3 DNA sequence: TGTGTCTGGAGTAGTGAGGGGAACTATGGCTACACCTTC.

This chain joins TRBV5-4 and TRBJ2-7; 11 nucleotides align to TRBD2. V was clipped by 0 bases and J by 4 bases; unmatched bases: 6. The CDR3 contains 16 residues. Germline CDR1 and CDR2: SGHNT and YYREEE (reference sequence). Here the CDR3 DNA reads TGTGCCAGCAGCTTGGGGTCGACTAGCGGGGTTTACGAGCAGTACTTC. Protein: CASSLGSTSGVYEQYF.

The chain uses TRBV23-1 and TRBJ2-3; D possibly corresponds to TRBD1 (5 bases). TRBV23-1 is reported as an ORF; its role is uncertain. The CDR3 is 14 amino acids. V lost 2 bases and J 5 bases, leaving 11 bases between the germline ends. The CDR3 region has the DNA TGCGCCAGCAGTCAAGGGCAGGGTAAAGATACGCAGTATTTT. Protein sequence: CASSQGQGKDTQYF.

A few counts support this clone. The chain uses TRBV7-9 and TRBJ2-3; no clear D. V was shortened by 5 bases and J by 4 bases, with 13 bases between the two germline ends. This CDR3 has 14 amino acids. Per the germline V gene, CDR1 is SEHNR and CDR2 is FQNEAQ (reference sequence). CDR3 sequence (DNA): TGTGCCAGCAGCATTCGGACCCAGGCAGATACGCAGTATTTT. This gives the protein CASSIRTQADTQYF.

The V gene is TRBV4-3, the J gene TRBJ2-2; D is ambiguous. Germline V gives CDR1 LGHNA, CDR2 YSLEER. The CDR3 extends over 14 amino acids. Trimming cost V 5 bases and J 0 bases, with 7 bases left between them. Here the CDR3 reads CASSVHPNTGELFF. The CDR3 DNA reads as TGCGCCAGCAGCGTCCACCCGAACACCGGGGAGCTGTTTTTT.

A single count supports this clone. This chain links TRBV5-5 with TRBJ2-1, with TRBD1 matching 7 bases. The V and J ends lost 2 bases and 6 bases, in that order; junction bases with no gene match: 5. The germline V gene has CDR1 SGHKS and CDR2 YYEKEE (reference sequence). CDR3 length: 14 amino acids. The CDR3 region is CASSFWAGGNEQFF. CDR3 bases: TGTGCCAGCAGCTTTTGGGCAGGGGGCAATGAGCAGTTCTTC.

The sample holds one count of this clone. The chain has TRBV6-5 and TRBJ2-7, with a weak D call TRBD2 (5 bases). The CDR3 covers 14 residues. Germline V gives CDR1 MNHEY, CDR2 SVGAGI. Trimming left V 3 bases short and J 2 bases short, with 11 bases between. CDR3 protein: CASSYTTGAYEQYF. The CDR3 nucleotides read TGTGCCAGCAGTTATACCACCGGGGCCTACGAGCAGTACTTC.

The V and J genes are TRBV21-1 and TRBJ2-7. TRBV21-1 is described as a pseudogene. The CDR3 sequence is 15 residues long. The CDR3 region is CASSRMEAPAYEQYF. The CDR3 DNA reads TGTGCCAGCAGCAGAATGGAAGCTCCTGCCTACGAGCAGTACTTC.

This clone is medium-sized (0.01 to 0.1%) in the sample. V gene TRBV6-1 combines with J gene TRBJ2-3, with D uncertain. The CDR3 has 12 amino acids. Per germline, CDR1 MNHNS and CDR2 SASEGT. V gave up 4 bases and J gave up 1 base, with 3 bases separating them. In DNA form, the CDR3 reads TGTGCCAGCAGTGGGGGCACAGATACGCAGTATTTT. Amino acid sequence: CASSGGTDTQYF.

The gene calls are TRBV19 and TRBJ2-7; perhaps D is TRBD1 or TRBD2 (5 bases each). The CDR3 runs 17 residues. Deletions cut 5 bases from V and 0 bases from J, with 20 bases between. From germline, CDR1 is LNHDA and CDR2 SQIVND (reference sequence). CDR3 bases: TGTGCCAGTAGTCCCCGGGGCACCAAAGGGCACTCCTACGAGCAGTACTTC. It specifies CASSPRGTKGHSYEQYF.

CDR3 DNA: TGTGCCAGTACCCCAACCGGGACTAGGGGCCCCTACAATGAGCAGTTCTTC. Translating gives CASTPTGTRGPYNEQFF. The chain employs TRBV19 and TRBJ2-1; the match to TRBD2 covers 8 bases. V lost 7 bases and J lost 2; bases outside the gene matches: 13. This CDR3 contains 17 residues. Germline CDR1 and CDR2: LNHDA and SQIVND (reference sequence).

This chain uses TRBV6-6 with TRBJ2-5, with a tentative D call TRBD1 (6 bases). The germline gives CDR1 MNHNY, CDR2 SVGAGI (reference sequence). The CDR3 length is 15 residues. The germline V and J ends were trimmed by 5 bases and 4 bases, with 17 bases remaining between them. Written as DNA, the CDR3 is TGTGCCAGCAGTCTACCTAAGGGGGTTGGAGAGACCCAGTACTTC. Translation: CASSLPKGVGETQYF.

This chain joins TRBV5-6 and TRBJ2-7; D is perhaps TRBD1 or TRBD2 (6 bases each). The CDR3 sequence is 14 residues long. Looked up from germline, CDR1 is SGHDT and CDR2 is YYEEEE. The V gene lost 1 base and the J gene lost 2 bases, with 10 bases spanning the gap. Written as DNA, the CDR3 is TGTGCCAGCAGCTTGAAGGGGGGAACCTACGAGCAGTACTTC. This gives the protein CASSLKGGTYEQYF.

The V and J genes are TRBV7-8 and TRBJ1-4; D is perhaps TRBD1 (6 bases). Germline V gives CDR1 SGHVS, CDR2 FQNEAQ. V lost 5 bases, J lost 6 bases, and 22 bases lay in between. This CDR3 is 17 amino acids long. CDR3 loop: CASSKTRGGRRDEKLFF. CDR3 DNA: TGTGCCAGCAGCAAAACCCGGGGGGGCAGGCGAGATGAAAAACTGTTTTTT.

V usage is TRBV19 and J usage is TRBJ1-5, with 8 bases aligning to TRBD1. There are 14 residues in the CDR3. V lost 4 bases and J lost 2; bases outside the gene matches: 1. The germline gives CDR1 LNHDA, CDR2 SQIVND (reference sequence). CDR3 region: CASSTTGGNQPQHF. The CDR3 nucleotides read TGTGCCAGTAGTACGACAGGGGGCAATCAGCCCCAGCATTTT.

This clone was seen once. Other DNA sequences in the same sample also yield this CDR3. In DNA form, the CDR3 reads TGCAGCGTCGAGGGACTAGCGGGGGGCCAAGAGACCCAGTACTTC. It specifies CSVEGLAGGQETQYF. The V call is TRBV29-1, the J call TRBJ2-5; 15 bases are a match to TRBD2. Trimming at V came to 6 bases and at J to 1 base, leaving 3 bases not matched to a gene. Per the germline V gene, CDR1 is SQVTM and CDR2 is ANQGSEA. The CDR3 runs to 15 residues.

The chain recombines TRBV9 with TRBJ1-1; D uncertain. V was clipped by 0 bases and J by 8 bases, with 8 bases between them. Germline V gives CDR1 SGDLS, CDR2 YYNGEE. This CDR3 is 12 amino acids long. The CDR3 bases are TGTGCCAGCAGCGTAGAAAGTACAGAAGCTTTCTTT. It translates to CASSVESTEAFF. The full variable domain, rest sourced from reference TRBV9 and TRBJ1-1, is DSGVTQTPKHLITATGQRVTLRCSPRSGDLSVYWYQQSLDQGLQFLIQYYNGEERAKGNILERFSAQQFPDLHSELNLSSLELGDSALYFCASSVESTEAFFGQGTRLTVV.